What follows are 30 T cell receptor beta chains derived from one specimen sequenced in a study of blood T cell repertoires in COVID-19. Some clones are missing from TCRdb's copy, which holds only in-frame ones; the method was immunoSEQ multiplex PCR. The repertoire holds 140,000 to 150,000 clones, with around nine tenths as singletons. The sample taken for sequencing was PBMCs or T cells enriched from blood (not recorded which). The receptors were sampled from a woman aged 25 to 45 with acute COVID-19.

The chain combines TRBV7-2 with TRBJ2-5; 9 positions agree with TRBD2. CDR3 length: 16 amino acids. Germline V gene data show CDR1 as SGHTA and CDR2 as FQGNSA. V shed 5 bases and J 5 bases; nucleotides not matched to a gene: 12. The CDR3 here is CASSPQWGLAYETQYF. The DNA of the CDR3 is TGTGCCAGCAGCCCGCAGTGGGGACTAGCCTATGAGACCCAGTACTTC.

In nucleotides, the CDR3 is TGTGCCACCGAGCACGTAGCGGGAGGGCGAGAGCAGTTCTTC. Its translation: CATEHVAGGREQFF. This chain joins TRBV24-1 and TRBJ2-1; 11 positions agree with TRBD2. Germline assignment: CDR1 KGHDR and CDR2 SFDVKD. The V gene end was trimmed by 9 bases and the J gene end by 10 bases; junction bases not matched to a gene: 10. CDR3 length: 14 amino acids.

The chain has TRBV28 and TRBJ1-1; TRBD1 is a possible D gene (6 bases). This CDR3 spans 15 amino acids. V lost 4 bases to trimming and J lost 1 base, with 13 bases between them. Germline CDR1 reads MDHEN; CDR2 reads SYDVKM. The CDR3 DNA is TGTGCCAGCAGTTCGCGATGGACAGAGAACACTGAAGCTTTCTTT. Protein: CASSSRWTENTEAFF.

This clone was found once. The chain carries TRBV4-2 and TRBJ2-1, with TRBD2 matching over 9 bases. CDR1 and CDR2 from the germline V gene are LGHNA and YNFKEQ. This CDR3 is built from 16 residues. V lost 0 bases to trimming and J lost 4 bases; unmatched junction nucleotides: 4. CDR3 sequence (DNA): TGTGCCAGCAGCCAAGATGACACTAGCGGGTACAATGAGCAGTTCTTC. As protein: CASSQDDTSGYNEQFF.

The V gene is TRBV28, the J gene TRBJ2-7; maybe TRBD1 (5 bases). The CDR3 length is 15 residues. CDR1 and CDR2 from the germline V gene are MDHEN and SYDVKM. V shed 6 bases and J shed 6 bases, with 21 bases lying between them. CDR3 sequence (DNA): TGTGCCAGCAGCTGGTCAAGGGGAATGGGTGTCGAGCAGTACTTC. Translation gives CASSWSRGMGVEQYF.

The chain is built from TRBV4-3 and TRBJ2-7; 7 bases fit TRBD1. Trimming took 0 bases from V and 4 from J; bases not matched to a gene: 6. The CDR3 covers 15 residues. CDR1 is LGHNA, CDR2 YSLEER, per germline. The CDR3 DNA is TGCGCCAGCAGCCAAGATCAGGACAGGCGGTACGAGCAGTACTTC. It yields the protein CASSQDQDRRYEQYF.

V and J are TRBV2 and TRBJ1-1; TRBD1 matches at 7 bases. Trimming cost V 9 bases and J 5 bases; bases outside gene matches: 6. The CDR3 totals 12 residues. Looked up from germline, CDR1 is SNHLY and CDR2 is FYNNEI. CDR3 protein: CASLQGRTEAFF. DNA of the CDR3: TGTGCCAGTTTACAGGGGCGGACTGAAGCTTTCTTT.

The chain carries TRBV11-2 and TRBJ2-4, with D possibly being TRBD2 (5 bases). This CDR3 has 13 residues. V lost 5 bases, J lost 2 bases, and 7 bases lay in between. Germline V CDR1 and CDR2: SGHAT, FQNNGV. The DNA of the CDR3 is TGTGCCAGCAGCCTAGCTACCAAAAACATTCAGTACTTC. This translates into CASSLATKNIQYF.

This rearrangement joins TRBV4-2 to TRBJ2-7; 9 nucleotides align to TRBD1. V trimming: 5 bases; J trimming: 5 bases; junction bases outside the gene matches: 7. This CDR3 has 14 amino acids. Germline V gene data show CDR1 as LGHNA and CDR2 as YNFKEQ. CDR3 bases: TGTGCCAGCAGCGCCCGGGACAGGGAAGACGAGCAGTACTTC. It is translated as CASSARDREDEQYF.

V is TRBV2 and J is TRBJ2-2; the match to TRBD1 covers 7 bases. The germline CDR1 and CDR2 sequences are SNHLY and FYNNEI. The CDR3 consists of 13 residues. Trimming cost V 6 bases and J 6 bases; bases outside gene matches: 4. The CDR3 bases are TGTGCCAGCAGGGGGACAGTAGCCGGGGAGCTGTTTTTT. Residues: CASRGTVAGELFF.

The chain uses TRBV7-2 and TRBJ2-1; D possibly corresponds to TRBD2 (5 bases). The CDR3 consists of 14 residues. V was trimmed by 7 bases and J by 2 bases, leaving 12 bases between them. The germline V gene has CDR1 SGHTA and CDR2 FQGNSA. CDR3 DNA: TGTGCCAGCAAAGTGAGGGCCCCCTACAATGAGCAGTTCTTC. It translates to CASKVRAPYNEQFF.

This clone occurred once. This chain uses TRBV14 with TRBJ1-1; 7 bases are a match to TRBD1. CDR1 and CDR2 (germline): SGHDN, FVKESK. After removal of 4 bases from V and 5 bases from J, the junction contained 4 bases not matched to a gene. The CDR3 has 13 residues. Here the CDR3 DNA reads TGTGCCAGCAGCCTGGGACAGTGGACTGAAGCTTTCTTT. Translated: CASSLGQWTEAFF.

V is TRBV5-1 and J is TRBJ2-7; a weak D match, TRBD1 (5 bases). V lost 2 bases to trimming and J lost 3 bases, with 15 bases between them. Germline lookup yields CDR1 SGHRS and CDR2 YFSETQ. The CDR3 is made up of 15 amino acids. The CDR3 coding sequence is TGCGCCAGCAGCTTCGGCCCAGGGCTAGACTACGAGCAGTACTTC. Its protein product is CASSFGPGLDYEQYF.

J is TRBJ2-1 and V is TRBV9; perhaps TRBD2 as D (6 bases). The germline gives CDR1 SGDLS, CDR2 YYNGEE. Trimming shortened V by 0 bases and J by 0 bases, and 7 bases separated the two germline ends. This CDR3 spans 15 amino acids. The CDR3 here is CASSVDGGSYNEQFF. As DNA, the CDR3 is TGTGCCAGCAGCGTAGACGGGGGCTCCTACAATGAGCAGTTCTTC.

The V gene is TRBV10-3, the J gene TRBJ2-5; 7 nucleotides match TRBD2. The CDR3 is 17 residues long. Per germline, CDR1 ENHRY and CDR2 SYGVKD. Trimming at V came to 4 bases and at J to 1 base, leaving 12 bases not matched to a gene. Here the CDR3 DNA reads TGTGCCATCAGTGGAGAAACACGGACGGGGGGCCAAGAGACCCAGTACTTC. Translated, it gives CAISGETRTGGQETQYF.

The CDR3 coding sequence is TGCGCCAGCAACAGTCGTCCTCACGAGCAGTACTTC. This translates into CASNSRPHEQYF. This chain joins TRBV23-1 and TRBJ2-7; D uncertain. TRBV23-1 is known as an ORF, though its function is uncertain. The CDR3 runs 12 residues. Trimming removed 7 bases at V and 5 bases at J, with 12 bases between.

The DNA of the CDR3 is TGTGCCAGCGGTCAGGGGGTAAATTCACCCCTCCACTTT. Amino acids: CASGQGVNSPLHF. The chain combines TRBV7-3 with TRBJ1-6; 7 bases fit TRBD1. After removal of 8 bases from V and 7 bases from J, the junction contained 5 bases not matched to a gene. This CDR3 is 13 amino acids long. The germline V gene has CDR1 SGHTA and CDR2 FQGTGA.

The rearrangement uses TRBV28 and TRBJ2-3, with a possible D match to TRBD2 (6 bases). Deletions cut 7 bases from V and 0 bases from J, with 8 bases between. Germline V gives CDR1 MDHEN, CDR2 SYDVKM. The CDR3 runs to 13 residues. The CDR3 spells CASIGGSTDTQYF. CDR3 nucleotide sequence: TGTGCCAGCATAGGAGGGAGCACAGATACGCAGTATTTT. Full variable domain (remainder filled in from reference TRBV28 and TRBJ2-3): DVKVTQSSRYLVKRTGEKVFLECVQDMDHENMFWYRQDPGLGLRLIYFSYDVKMKEKGDIPEGYSVSREKKERFSLILESASTNQTSMYLCASIGGSTDTQYFGPGTRLTVL.

The chain's CDR3 is CSVSGGTEAFF. The CDR3 DNA reads as TGCAGCGTGTCAGGGGGCACTGAAGCTTTCTTT. The chain carries TRBV29-1 and TRBJ1-1; the match to TRBD1 covers 7 bases. From germline, CDR1 is SQVTM and CDR2 ANQGSEA. Losses at the gene ends were 6 bases for V and 4 bases for J; bases not matched to a gene: 2. The CDR3 loop spans 11 amino acids.

This chain connects TRBV6-2 or TRBV6-3 to TRBJ2-3; 10 nucleotides align to TRBD2. CDR1 is MNHEY and CDR2 is SVGEGT in the germline V gene. J gave up 5 bases and V 4 bases, and 9 bases lay outside the gene matches. The CDR3 is made up of 16 amino acids. Written as DNA, the CDR3 is TGTGCCAGCAGTTTCTTTCTAGCGGGAGCTGGAGATACGCAGTATTTT. Translating it yields CASSFFLAGAGDTQYF.

This chain uses TRBV18 with TRBJ1-1, with D perhaps matching TRBD1 (5 bases). Germline CDR1 is KGHSH and CDR2 is LQKENI. The V end was cut by 2 bases, the J end by 0 bases, with 7 bases between. This CDR3 region has 14 residues. CDR3 amino acids: CASSPAQVNTEAFF. CDR3 coding DNA: TGTGCCAGCTCACCAGCACAGGTGAACACTGAAGCTTTCTTT.

The chain is built from TRBV6-6 and TRBJ2-1, with TRBD1 matching 7 bases. CDR1 is MNHNY, CDR2 SVGAGI, per germline (reference sequence). This CDR3 is 11 amino acids long. With V trimmed by 7 bases and J by 14 bases, 8 bases remained unmatched. CDR3 residues: CASTDRASEFF. CDR3 DNA: TGTGCCAGCACCGACAGGGCCTCCGAGTTCTTC.

The V gene is TRBV2, the J gene TRBJ1-2; D is perhaps TRBD1 (5 bases). This CDR3 comprises 15 residues. The germline gives CDR1 SNHLY, CDR2 FYNNEI. Trimming removed 1 base from V and 5 bases from J, with 14 bases in between. The CDR3 reads CASSEGVSRVYGYTF. CDR3 DNA: TGTGCCAGCAGTGAAGGGGTGAGCAGGGTTTATGGCTACACCTTC. Looking up the rest from reference TRBV2 and TRBJ1-2 gives the full variable domain: EPEVTQTPSHQVTQMGQEVILRCVPISNHLYFYWYRQILGQKVEFLVSFYNNEISEKSEIFDDQFSVERPDGSNFTLKIRSTKLEDSAMYFCASSEGVSRVYGYTFGSGTRLTVV.

The gene calls are TRBV6-5 and TRBJ2-1; the D gene is possibly TRBD2 (5 bases). Per the germline V gene, CDR1 is MNHEY and CDR2 is SVGAGI. V was cut by 3 bases and J by 5 bases, with 14 bases left in between. CDR3 size: 15 residues. CDR3 residues: CASSYSEGIHNEQFF. The DNA of the CDR3 is TGTGCCAGCAGTTATAGCGAAGGCATCCACAATGAGCAGTTCTTC.

The rearrangement uses TRBV3-1 (or the pseudogene TRBV3-2) and TRBJ1-2; D gene ambiguous. CDR3 length equals 14 residues. Trimming removed 0 bases from V and 5 bases from J, with 10 bases in between. Germline assignment: CDR1 LGHDT and CDR2 YNNKEL (reference sequence). As DNA, the CDR3 is TGTGCCAGCAGCCAAGATTTGGCTTCTTATGGCTACACCTTC. Its translation: CASSQDLASYGYTF.

V is TRBV2 and J is TRBJ2-2, with 8 bases identical to TRBD2. This CDR3 is built from 14 residues. V shed 9 bases and J 1 base; nucleotides not matched to a gene: 4. CDR1 and CDR2 from the germline V gene are SNHLY and FYNNEI. The CDR3 coding sequence is TGTGCCAGTTTAGCGGGACTGAACACCGGGGAGCTGTTTTTT. Translation gives CASLAGLNTGELFF.

This chain links TRBV5-4 with TRBJ1-2, with TRBD1 identical over 8 bases. The ends lost 0 bases at V and 5 bases at J; junction bases unmatched: 6. Germline values: CDR1 SGHNT, CDR2 YYREEE (reference sequence). The CDR3 runs to 15 residues. The CDR3 region is CASSLGDRIPYGYTF. The DNA for the CDR3 is TGTGCCAGCAGCTTGGGGGACAGGATTCCGTATGGCTACACCTTC.

This rearrangement joins TRBV5-4 to TRBJ2-3; TRBD2 matches at 10 bases. CDR3 size: 14 residues. Unmatched junction bases numbered 8, after V lost 7 bases and J lost 6 bases. Germline lookup yields CDR1 SGHNT and CDR2 YYREEE (reference sequence). The CDR3 DNA reads as TGTGCCAGCCGGACAGCGGGAGGGGTCGATACGCAGTATTTT. Amino acid sequence: CASRTAGGVDTQYF.

The V call is TRBV10-3, the J call TRBJ1-1, with 7 bases that match TRBD1. The CDR3 length is 14 residues. Germline V gene sequence: CDR1 ENHRY, CDR2 SYGVKD. After removal of 4 bases from V and 1 base from J, the junction contained 3 bases not matched to a gene. The CDR3 is CAISVQGENTEAFF. CDR3 DNA: TGTGCCATCAGTGTTCAGGGGGAGAACACTGAAGCTTTCTTT.

The chain recombines TRBV25-1 with TRBJ1-1, with 11 bases that match TRBD1. V lost 2 bases and J lost 6; bases outside the gene matches: 8. Germline V gives CDR1 MGHDK, CDR2 SYGVNS. The CDR3 runs to 16 residues. Here the CDR3 reads CASSERTGGLGSEAFF. CDR3 coding DNA: TGTGCCAGCAGTGAAAGGACAGGGGGCTTAGGCTCTGAAGCTTTCTTT.